This T cell receptor (beta chain) is from a study of regulatory and conventional T cells in RAG deficiency. This CDR3 has 15 amino acids. This clone has just a few counts. Antigen: not known. Profiled with immunoSEQ multiplex PCR; TCRdb holds only in-frame clones, not every one. Of fewer than 35,000 clones listed, 70% to 90% are singletons. Study-wide points: Omenn patients showed >90% Treg-Tconv overlap and shorter CDR3 lengths.

The same data also contributed to another study, on regulatory T cells. Turning to that study: The primer mix had 52 TRBV and 13 TRBJ primers.

Source material: CD8+ T cells sorted from blood. This sequence was found in a human donor in good health. This sequence joins TRBV21-1 and TRBJ2-5; the listed D gene, TRBD2, was not tested against the DNA. TRBV21-1 is a pseudogene. This CDR3 is CASSKASGKEETQYF. CDR3 bases: TGTGCCAGCAGCAAAGCTAGCGGGAAAGAAGAGACCCAGTACTTC.